These 19 T cell receptor beta chains were sequenced from one sample in a study of blood T cells in healthy people across ages. Alongside a J-beta primer mix, a sample-barcoded 5' primer served in a second PCR lasting about 7 to 12 cycles. Via MiXCR, TCRdb re-called the 5' RACE reads, giving one row per CDR3 protein. Of about 1.4 million distinct CDR3 sequences listed, roughly 59% are singletons. Sequencing used blood. These receptors were collected from a man between 18 and 29 years old in good health.

In DNA form, the CDR3 reads TGTGCCAGCAGCTTAGATCTAGGGAACACTGAAGCTTTCTTT. Translating gives CASSLDLGNTEAFF. The chain has TRBV7-9 and TRBJ1-1; D unresolved. This CDR3 spans 14 amino acids. V was shortened by 1 base and J by 1 base, with 7 bases between the two germline ends. Germline CDR1 is SEHNR and CDR2 is FQNEAQ (reference sequence). Supplemented by reference TRBV7-9 and TRBJ1-1, the full variable domain reads DTGVSQNPRHKITKRGQNVTFRCDPISEHNRLYWYRQTLGQGPEFLTYFQNEAQLEKSRLLSDRFSAERPKGSFSTLEIQRTEQGDSAMYLCASSLDLGNTEAFFGQGTRLTVV.

This chain uses TRBV7-2 with TRBJ2-7, with 9 nucleotides matching TRBD1. CDR1 is SGHTA and CDR2 is FQGNSA in the germline V gene. J was trimmed by 2 bases and V by 3 bases; bases with no gene match: 8. This CDR3 contains 16 residues. Here the CDR3 reads CASSFPRTGVAYEQYF. The CDR3 DNA reads as TGTGCCAGCAGCTTCCCGAGGACAGGGGTTGCCTACGAGCAGTACTTC.

This clonotype was observed a handful of times. The V call is TRBV20-1, the J call TRBJ2-3; D unclear. This CDR3 region has 13 residues. V was trimmed by 5 bases and J by 4 bases, leaving 13 bases between them. CDR1 and CDR2 (germline): DFQATT, SNEGSKA (reference sequence). The CDR3 sequence: CSASKSAADTQYF. DNA for the CDR3: TGCAGTGCTTCAAAAAGCGCAGCAGATACGCAGTATTTT.

The rearrangement links TRBV4-1 to TRBJ2-4; no definite D call. The DNA end is more similar to TRBJ2-7, so the J call may be wrong. Germline CDR1 and CDR2: MGHRA and YSYEKL. This CDR3 region has 13 residues. DNA of the CDR3: TGCGCCAGCAGCCATACACGGACCTACGAGCAGTACTTC. Residues: CASSHTRTYEQYF.

This clonotype was seen repeatedly, ten times or more. This chain uses TRBV29-1 with TRBJ2-7; the D gene could be TRBD1 or TRBD2 (5 bases each). CDR1 and CDR2 from the germline V gene are SQVTM and ANQGSEA. Trimming removed 0 bases at V and 0 bases at J, with 15 bases between. The CDR3 has 16 residues. The CDR3 reads CSVEDRGAGISYEQYF. CDR3 DNA sequence: TGCAGCGTTGAAGATCGAGGGGCAGGAATCTCCTACGAGCAGTACTTC.

This clonotype was counted a single time. The chain couples TRBV4-1 to TRBJ2-6; no clear D gene. The V and J ends lost 2 bases and 4 bases respectively, with 9 bases between them. This CDR3 contains 15 residues. In germline, CDR1 is MGHRA, CDR2 YSYEKL. The CDR3 coding sequence is TGCGCCAGCAGCCAACGGGCAGTCGGGGCCAACGTCCTGACTTTC. Translation: CASSQRAVGANVLTF.

The chain couples TRBV27 to TRBJ2-4, with 9 bases lining up with TRBD2. With the DNA end fitting TRBJ2-7 better, the J assignment may be wrong. Germline-derived CDR1 and CDR2 are MNHEY and SMNVEV (reference sequence). This CDR3 region has 15 residues. In DNA, the CDR3 is TGTGCCAGCAGTTTATCTAGCGGGAGAGCCTACGAGCAGTACTTC. Protein sequence: CASSLSSGRAYEQYF.

This CDR3 is CASSYGPGGLGDTQYF. Here the CDR3 DNA reads TGTGCCAGCAGTTACGGTCCGGGGGGGTTGGGAGATACGCAGTATTTT. This chain connects TRBV6-6 to TRBJ2-3, with 8 bases identical to TRBD2. Trimming removed 2 bases from V and 5 bases from J; junction bases left unmatched: 9. Germline V CDR1 and CDR2: MNHNY, SVGAGI (reference sequence). The length of the CDR3 is 16 residues.

The V and J genes are TRBV20-1 and TRBJ1-5; TRBD1 agrees at 7 bases. The CDR3 spans 13 residues. Germline assignment: CDR1 DFQATT and CDR2 SNEGSKA (reference sequence). The J segment lost 5 bases and the V segment lost 4 bases, leaving 5 bases of the junction unmatched. The CDR3 bases are TGCAGTGCTACCCGGGACAGAGATCAGCCCCAGCATTTT. This sequence encodes CSATRDRDQPQHF.

The rearrangement joins TRBV29-1 to TRBJ2-5; TRBD1 might be the D (5 bases). Judging by the DNA end, TRBJ2-7 fits better; the J call may be wrong. Germline V gene data show CDR1 as SQVTM and CDR2 as ANQGSEA. This CDR3 is built from 13 residues. The CDR3, as DNA: TGCAGCGTTGTGGACATAAGCTCCTACGAGCAGTACTTC. Residues: CSVVDISSYEQYF.

Details on this clonotype: Sequence at one end of the junction differs from germline and may be a read error. The rearrangement uses TRBV25-1 and TRBJ1-2, with D hard to call. Germline assignment: CDR1 MGHDK and CDR2 SYGVNS. This CDR3 spans 13 amino acids. The CDR3 spells CAGSAGSIGGYTF. The CDR3 nucleotides read TGTGCCGGCAGTGCGGGGTCCATCGGTGGCTACACCTTC.

This clonotype turned up a few times. The CDR3 DNA is TGCAGCGTTGAGTCCAGGGACACTGAAGCTTTCTTT. Amino acid sequence: CSVESRDTEAFF. V is TRBV29-1 and J is TRBJ1-1; D perhaps matches TRBD1 (5 bases). CDR1 is SQVTM, CDR2 ANQGSEA, per germline. This CDR3 is 12 amino acids long. V lost 3 bases and J 3 bases, leaving 8 bases between the germline ends.

V and J are TRBV20-1 and TRBJ2-1, with 7 nucleotides matching TRBD1. Germline assignment: CDR1 DFQATT and CDR2 SNEGSKA (reference sequence). CDR3 length: 14 residues. Losses at the gene ends were 5 bases for V and 5 bases for J; bases not matched to a gene: 9. The CDR3 sequence: CSARSDRPNNEQFF. The CDR3 bases are TGCAGTGCTCGGTCGGACAGGCCTAACAATGAGCAGTTCTTC.

V usage is TRBV27 and J usage is TRBJ2-4, with 9 positions matching TRBD2. Germline lookup yields CDR1 MNHEY and CDR2 SMNVEV (reference sequence). With V trimmed by 5 bases and J by 13 bases, 18 bases remained unmatched. The CDR3 has 16 residues. CDR3 protein: CASSHSGLAGRSEQYF. The CDR3 bases are TGTGCCAGCAGTCACTCCGGGCTAGCGGGAAGGTCTGAGCAGTACTTC.

V usage is TRBV5-1 and J usage is TRBJ2-4; tentatively, D is TRBD1 (6 bases). The CDR3 has 14 amino acids. Germline V gene sequence: CDR1 SGHRS, CDR2 YFSETQ. Trimming took 4 bases from V and 2 from J, leaving 10 bases between them. The CDR3 nucleotides read TGCGCCAGCAGCACCCAGGGGCCCAAAAACATTCAGTACTTC. Its protein is CASSTQGPKNIQYF.

This sequence joins TRBV12-3 or TRBV12-4 and TRBJ2-5; 12 positions match TRBD1. With V trimmed by 5 bases and J by 4 bases, 8 bases remained unmatched. The CDR3 contains 16 residues. The chain's CDR3 is CASSLQGQGAGETQYF. The CDR3 bases are TGTGCCAGCAGTCTGCAGGGACAGGGGGCCGGAGAGACCCAGTACTTC.

The gene calls are TRBV18 and TRBJ1-1; D may be TRBD1 (6 bases). V lost 2 bases to trimming and J lost 6 bases, with 13 bases between them. This CDR3 has 14 amino acids. Germline V gene data show CDR1 as KGHSH and CDR2 as LQKENI. For the CDR3, the DNA is TGTGCCAGCTCACCAAGTGGGACAAGGGCTGAAGCTTTCTTT. It yields the protein CASSPSGTRAEAFF.

This chain links TRBV15 with TRBJ2-1; unclear D gene. This CDR3 has 16 residues. The V gene's germline CDR1 is LNHNV and CDR2 YYDKDF (reference sequence). V gave up 3 bases and J gave up 5 bases, with 17 bases separating them. In DNA form, the CDR3 reads TGTGCCACCAGCAGTGCTTCGGATCTTCTGCACAATGAGCAGTTCTTC. Translated, it gives CATSSASDLLHNEQFF.

Only a few counts were recorded for this clonotype. The chain links TRBV7-9 to TRBJ2-3, with D uncertain. With 5 bases removed from V and 3 bases from J, the gap between germline ends came to 9 bases. CDR3 length: 13 residues. CDR1 is SEHNR, CDR2 FQNEAQ, per germline (reference sequence). In DNA form, the CDR3 reads TGTGCCAGCAGCACCCCCGTTACAGATACGCAGTATTTT. Its translation is CASSTPVTDTQYF.